The 29 T cell receptor beta chains given below trace back to one sample, sequenced in a study of blood T cell repertoires in COVID-19 (dated by TCRdb to 2018 to 2021). The library was built by means of the immunoSEQ multiplex PCR assay. Drawn from immuneACCESS, this table holds only the in-frame rearrangements with V and J called that TCRdb kept. Clones are partly lost; checked studies trace under half to an unresolved V gene and leave the rest unexplained. For this sample there are about 400,000 clones; over 85% appear just once. About 1.7% of the sample goes to the ten largest clones. The sequencing sample was made of PBMCs or T cells enriched from blood (not recorded which). Source of these receptors: a woman between 25 and 40 years old who had recovered from COVID-19.

This chain uses TRBV12-3 or TRBV12-4 with TRBJ2-7; no definite D call. CDR3 size: 13 residues. Trimming removed 2 bases from V and 5 bases from J, with 10 bases in between. The CDR3 DNA sequence: TGTGCCAGCAGTTTAATGGGCAGACACGAGCAGTACTTC. Translating gives CASSLMGRHEQYF.

The chain employs TRBV7-9 and TRBJ2-1; 9 nucleotides align to TRBD2. Looked up from germline, CDR1 is SEHNR and CDR2 is FQNEAQ (reference sequence). The CDR3 spans 16 residues. The V and J ends lost 6 bases and 4 bases, in that order; junction bases with no gene match: 10. The CDR3, as DNA: TGTGCCAGCAGTTTAAAGTCGCTAGCGGGATACAATGAGCAGTTCTTC. Translated, it gives CASSLKSLAGYNEQFF. The entire variable domain, with the rest obtained from reference TRBV7-9 and TRBJ2-1, is as follows: DTGVSQNPRHKITKRGQNVTFRCDPISEHNRLYWYRQTLGQGPEFLTYFQNEAQLEKSRLLSDRFSAERPKGSFSTLEIQRTEQGDSAMYLCASSLKSLAGYNEQFFGPGTRLTVL.

This clone has only one observation. The chain is built from TRBV3-1 (or the pseudogene TRBV3-2) and TRBJ2-1, with 13 nucleotides matching TRBD2. J was trimmed by 8 bases and V by 1 base; bases with no gene match: 2. Germline CDR1 is LGHDT and CDR2 is YNNKEL (reference sequence). There are 15 residues in the CDR3. The CDR3 spells CASSQGTSGGYEQFF. DNA of the CDR3: TGTGCCAGCAGCCAAGGGACTAGCGGGGGCTATGAGCAGTTCTTC.

The rearrangement links TRBV10-1 to TRBJ1-1; D unclear. This CDR3 spans 14 amino acids. Germline V gives CDR1 WNHNN, CDR2 SYGVQD (reference sequence). The V end was cut by 0 bases, the J end by 0 bases, with 5 bases between. The CDR3 is CASSESQMNTEAFF. The CDR3 DNA is TGCGCCAGCAGTGAGTCACAGATGAACACTGAAGCTTTCTTT.

The chain couples TRBV19 to TRBJ2-2, with 12 bases matching TRBD2. The CDR3 has 18 amino acids. Germline trimming cut 3 bases from V and 2 bases from J; bases unmatched to any gene: 7. Germline loops: CDR1 LNHDA, CDR2 SQIVND (reference sequence). The CDR3 sequence is CASSMRTSGMDNTGELFF. CDR3 coding DNA: TGTGCCAGTAGTATGAGGACTAGCGGGATGGATAACACCGGGGAGCTGTTTTTT.

The chain uses TRBV12-3 or TRBV12-4 and TRBJ2-1; D uncertain. The CDR3 consists of 11 residues. Trimming took off 4 bases at V and 11 bases at J, with 9 bases between the two ends. The CDR3 nucleotides are TGTGCCAGCAGTTATCAAACACAGCAGTTCTTC. Translated, it gives CASSYQTQQFF.

The gene calls are TRBV28 and TRBJ1-5, with D unclear. This CDR3 has 16 residues. The germline V gene encodes CDR1 MDHEN and CDR2 SYDVKM. Trimming shortened V by 6 bases and J by 6 bases, and 21 bases separated the two germline ends. The CDR3 region is CASSVRHGGPPQPQHF. CDR3 DNA: TGTGCCAGCAGCGTCCGACATGGTGGTCCCCCTCAGCCCCAGCATTTT.

This chain uses TRBV7-5 with TRBJ2-1; the D call in the table, TRBD2, was not verified against the DNA. TRBV7-5 is recorded as a pseudogene. This CDR3 contains 16 residues. For the CDR3, the DNA is TGTGCCAGAAGCTTAGTTTCCCTAGCGGGAGGGGATGAGCAGTTCTTC. This translates into CARSLVSLAGGDEQFF.

This clone was found once. J is TRBJ1-6 and V is TRBV11-1; D possibly corresponds to TRBD1 (5 bases). The CDR3 is 14 residues long. Trimming left V 4 bases short and J 3 bases short, with 7 bases between. CDR1 is SGHAT and CDR2 is FQDESV in the germline V gene (reference sequence). In DNA, the CDR3 is TGTGCCAGCAGCTCGGGACTCTATAATTCACCCCTCCACTTT. Protein product: CASSSGLYNSPLHF.

This chain joins TRBV5-1 and TRBJ2-3, with a tentative D call TRBD1 (6 bases). Germline V gene lookup returns CDR1 SGHRS and CDR2 YFSETQ. The CDR3 spans 19 residues. The V gene lost 3 bases and the J gene lost 2 bases, with 25 bases spanning the gap. This chain's CDR3 is CASSYTGPKPPSHTDTQYF. In DNA, the CDR3 is TGCGCCAGCAGCTATACAGGGCCGAAGCCCCCTAGTCACACAGATACGCAGTATTTT.

The rearrangement links TRBV30 to TRBJ1-6, with 10 nucleotides matching TRBD1. Per the germline V gene, CDR1 is GTSNPN and CDR2 is SVGIG (reference sequence). The CDR3 is 14 amino acids. The junction had 3 bases not matched to a gene; V was cut back by 2 bases and J by 8 bases. The DNA of the CDR3 is TGTGCCTGGAGTTCGGGGACAGGGGATTCACCCCTCCACTTT. This codes for CAWSSGTGDSPLHF.

The rearrangement uses TRBV27 and TRBJ2-5, with D perhaps TRBD2 (5 bases). This CDR3 contains 14 residues. CDR1 and CDR2 (germline): MNHEY, SMNVEV (reference sequence). The germline V and J ends were trimmed by 5 bases and 2 bases, with 12 bases remaining between them. This CDR3 reads CASSVPGYQETQYF. CDR3 sequence (DNA): TGTGCCAGCAGTGTCCCGGGATATCAAGAGACCCAGTACTTC.

This clone has just one count. The chain carries TRBV19 and TRBJ1-2; unclear D gene. Germline values: CDR1 LNHDA, CDR2 SQIVND (reference sequence). The V end lost 7 bases, the J end lost 2 bases, and 8 bases lay between the germline ends. CDR3 size: 12 residues. The CDR3 here is CASNGRNYGYTF. CDR3 bases: TGTGCCAGTAACGGGAGAAACTATGGCTACACCTTC.

This chain links TRBV6-5 with TRBJ2-5; D is undetermined. Trimming stripped 0 bases from V and 0 bases from J, with 11 bases between. Germline lookup yields CDR1 MNHEY and CDR2 SVGAGI. The CDR3 spans 16 residues. Here the CDR3 reads CASSYSRNQYQETQYF. The DNA of the CDR3 is TGTGCCAGCAGTTACTCTAGAAATCAATACCAAGAGACCCAGTACTTC.

The V gene is TRBV7-2, the J gene TRBJ2-1; 8 nucleotides agree with TRBD1. The CDR3 runs 13 residues. Germline-derived CDR1 and CDR2 are SGHTA and FQGNSA. The V gene end was trimmed by 3 bases and the J gene end by 10 bases; junction bases not matched to a gene: 5. The CDR3 DNA reads TGTGCCAGCAGCTTCACAGGGGACAGGGAGCAGTTCTTC. It translates to CASSFTGDREQFF.

This chain's CDR3 is CASSRPGDGNTEAFF. CDR3 nucleotides: TGTGCCAGCAGCCGACCAGGGGACGGGAACACTGAAGCTTTCTTT. V usage is TRBV4-2 and J usage is TRBJ1-1; maybe TRBD1 (6 bases). V was shortened by 4 bases and J by 1 base, with 13 bases between the two germline ends. Germline V CDR1 and CDR2: LGHNA, YNFKEQ. The length of the CDR3 is 15 residues.

The rearrangement joins TRBV21-1 to TRBJ1-5; the table's TRBD1 call for D was not verified on the DNA. TRBV21-1 is a recognized pseudogene. The CDR3 covers 15 residues. CDR3 nucleotides: TGTGCCAGCAGCACCTACAGGGGATCAAATCAGCCCCAGCATTTT. Translated, it gives CASSTYRGSNQPQHF.

This chain joins TRBV7-8 and TRBJ2-2; 14 positions agree with TRBD2. With V trimmed by 5 bases and J by 4 bases, 6 bases remained unmatched. The V gene's germline CDR1 is SGHVS and CDR2 FQNEAQ. The CDR3 has 17 residues. CDR3 coding DNA: TGTGCCAGCAGCCCGGGACTAGCGGGAGTGGTCACCGGGGAGCTGTTTTTT. Translation: CASSPGLAGVVTGELFF. The full variable domain, rest sourced from reference TRBV7-8 and TRBJ2-2, is GAGVSQSPRYKVAKRGQDVALRCDPISGHVSLFWYQQALGQGPEFLTYFQNEAQLDKSGLPSDRFFAERPEGSVSTLKIQRTQQEDSAVYLCASSPGLAGVVTGELFFGEGSRLTVL.

The genes are TRBV7-9 and TRBJ2-2; TRBD2 agrees at 8 bases. With V trimmed by 5 bases and J by 1 base, 3 bases remained unmatched. Germline V gene sequence: CDR1 SEHNR, CDR2 FQNEAQ (reference sequence). CDR3 size: 15 residues. In nucleotides, the CDR3 is TGTGCCAGCAGCCCCGGGAGGGGGAACACCGGGGAGCTGTTTTTT. Encoded protein: CASSPGRGNTGELFF.

V gene TRBV4-3 combines with J gene TRBJ1-2; D is possibly TRBD1 (5 bases). V dropped 1 base and J dropped 4 bases, with 10 bases sitting between them. Germline assignment: CDR1 LGHNA and CDR2 YSLEER. The CDR3 extends over 14 amino acids. CDR3 in amino acids: CASSQARVGYGYTF. Here the CDR3 DNA reads TGCGCCAGCAGCCAAGCCAGGGTTGGCTATGGCTACACCTTC.

In its sample, this clone was seen a few times. The gene calls are TRBV7-6 and TRBJ2-5; possibly TRBD1 for D (5 bases). With 2 bases removed from V and 2 bases from J, the gap between germline ends came to 12 bases. This CDR3 has 15 amino acids. In germline, CDR1 is SGHVS, CDR2 FNYEAQ. CDR3 DNA sequence: TGTGCCAGCAGCTTAATGACAGACCAACAAGAGACCCAGTACTTC. As protein: CASSLMTDQQETQYF.

This sequence joins TRBV7-9 and TRBJ1-2, with D possibly matching TRBD1 (5 bases). V lost 5 bases to trimming and J lost 8 bases, with 21 bases between them. CDR1 SEHNR and CDR2 FQNEAQ come from the germline V gene (reference sequence). This CDR3 spans 15 amino acids. CDR3 coding DNA: TGTGCCAGCAGCCTTATCTCACCTCAGGGTGGGGGCTACACCTTC. Amino acids: CASSLISPQGGGYTF.

This clone appeared once. V usage is TRBV5-4 and J usage is TRBJ1-3; D gene ambiguous. V was trimmed by 0 bases and J by 0 bases, leaving 4 bases between them. Germline CDR1 SGHNT, CDR2 YYREEE (reference sequence). The CDR3 loop spans 14 amino acids. The CDR3 DNA is TGTGCCAGCAGCTTGGCCGGCTCTGGAAACACCATATATTTT. Its translation: CASSLAGSGNTIYF.

This clone was detected only once. The genes are TRBV14 and TRBJ1-1; possible D gene TRBD1, 5 bases. The V end was cut by 1 base, the J end by 4 bases, with 7 bases between. This CDR3 has 13 residues. The germline CDR1 and CDR2 sequences are SGHDN and FVKESK. CDR3 nucleotides: TGTGCCAGCAGCCAAGGTAGGGGCACTGAAGCTTTCTTT. This sequence encodes CASSQGRGTEAFF.

The V call is TRBV2, the J call TRBJ1-1; tentative D call: TRBD1 (5 bases). Germline CDR1 reads SNHLY; CDR2 reads FYNNEI. V lost 3 bases and J 5 bases, leaving 10 bases between the germline ends. There are 13 residues in the CDR3. The CDR3, as DNA: TGTGCCAGCAGTGAGGCGGAGGGGACTGAAGCTTTCTTT. It specifies CASSEAEGTEAFF.

The rearrangement links TRBV7-2 to TRBJ2-1; TRBD2 matches at 7 bases. Germline V gene lookup returns CDR1 SGHTA and CDR2 FQGNSA. The CDR3 has 14 amino acids. J was trimmed by 5 bases and V by 5 bases; bases with no gene match: 6. The CDR3 region is CASSGRGVHNEQFF. DNA of the CDR3: TGTGCCAGCAGCGGCCGGGGGGTCCACAATGAGCAGTTCTTC.

The V and J genes are TRBV7-3 and TRBJ2-2; D is unclear. Per the germline V gene, CDR1 is SGHTA and CDR2 is FQGTGA. The CDR3 runs to 15 residues. V was trimmed by 2 bases and J by 0 bases, leaving 7 bases between them. CDR3: CASSLETPNTGELFF. CDR3 DNA sequence: TGTGCCAGCAGCTTAGAGACACCGAACACCGGGGAGCTGTTTTTT.

A single count supports this clone. This rearrangement joins TRBV12-5 to TRBJ1-2, with 7 positions matching TRBD1. This CDR3 has 13 amino acids. V shed 7 bases, J shed 5 bases, and the junction held 7 bases outside the gene matches. CDR1 LGHNT and CDR2 FRNRAP come from the germline V gene. CDR3: CASVGQALYGYTF. CDR3 nucleotide sequence: TGTGCTAGTGTCGGACAGGCGTTATATGGCTACACCTTC.

The chain couples TRBV11-1 to TRBJ2-7, with 13 bases aligning to TRBD2. The length of the CDR3 is 16 residues. Per germline, CDR1 SGHAT and CDR2 FQDESV (reference sequence). The V gene end was trimmed by 5 bases and the J gene end by 3 bases; junction bases not matched to a gene: 7. CDR3 sequence (DNA): TGTGCCAGCAGCCAACCGGGACTAGCGGGGTACTACGAGCAGTACTTC. It is translated as CASSQPGLAGYYEQYF.